These 13 T cell receptor beta chains share one sample of origin, sequenced in a study of T cell responses to AZD1222 COVID-19 vaccine. Libraries were prepared by immunoSEQ multiplex PCR; TCRdb keeps only in-frame clonotypes and omits some of them. The table lists around 200,000 clones, around 88% of them singletons. This material consisted of peripheral blood, taken on day 0 of AZD1222 vaccination. Every receptor here comes from an adult in good health.

V usage is TRBV6-5 and J usage is TRBJ2-1; no reliable D call. The CDR3 length is 13 residues. Trimming took off 0 bases at V and 15 bases at J, with 15 bases between the two ends. Germline CDR1 reads MNHEY; CDR2 reads SVGAGI. CDR3 bases: TGTGCCAGCAGTTACTCTGTGGCCAGCCCGGGGTTCTTC. Residues: CASSYSVASPGFF.

The chain recombines TRBV18 with TRBJ1-2, with no clear D. The V end was cut by 3 bases, the J end by 3 bases, with 2 bases between. The CDR3 spans 11 residues. Germline V gene sequence: CDR1 KGHSH, CDR2 LQKENI. The DNA for the CDR3 is TGTGCCAGCTCACCCGACTATGGCTACACCTTC. Translation gives CASSPDYGYTF.

As regards this clone: Additional DNA sequences in this sample encode the identical CDR3. The chain is built from TRBV19 and TRBJ2-7; TRBD1 matches 7 bases. The CDR3 length is 15 residues. Germline loops: CDR1 LNHDA, CDR2 SQIVND (reference sequence). Trimming removed 5 bases from V and 4 bases from J; junction bases left unmatched: 11. CDR3 residues: CASSPSRDRGYEQYF. Written as DNA, the CDR3 is TGTGCCAGTAGTCCTTCTAGGGACAGAGGATACGAGCAGTACTTC.

A few counts support this clone. The genes are TRBV18 and TRBJ1-3, with a tentative D call TRBD1 (6 bases). Trimming took 3 bases from V and 0 from J, leaving 9 bases between them. Looked up from germline, CDR1 is KGHSH and CDR2 is LQKENI. The CDR3 covers 15 residues. In nucleotides, the CDR3 is TGTGCCAGCTCACCCGACAGGAGCTCTGGAAACACCATATATTTT. It specifies CASSPDRSSGNTIYF.

The chain uses TRBV5-5 and TRBJ2-5; D gene ambiguous. V lost 2 bases to trimming and J lost 5 bases, with 4 bases between them. CDR3 size: 11 residues. The germline V gene encodes CDR1 SGHKS and CDR2 YYEKEE (reference sequence). The CDR3 DNA reads TGTGCCAGCAGCTTCTCCGAGACCCAGTACTTC. Translated: CASSFSETQYF. Together with reference TRBV5-5 and TRBJ2-5, the CDR3 gives the full variable domain: DAGVTQSPTHLIKTRGQQVTLRCSPISGHKSVSWYQQVLGQGPQFIFQYYEKEERGRGNFPDRFSARQFPNYSSELNVNALLLGDSALYLCASSFSETQYFGPGTRLLVL.

The rearrangement uses TRBV9 and TRBJ1-2; D unclear. Germline V lookup: CDR1 SGDLS, CDR2 YYNGEE. V was clipped by 4 bases and J by 4 bases, with 14 bases between them. This CDR3 has 14 amino acids. CDR3 residues: CASSFLSDFYGYTF. Written as DNA, the CDR3 is TGTGCCAGCAGCTTCCTCAGTGATTTCTATGGCTACACCTTC.

The chain has TRBV19 and TRBJ1-4, with 9 positions matching TRBD1. The V segment lost 6 bases and the J segment 7 bases; nucleotides outside the gene matches: 12. The germline V gene encodes CDR1 LNHDA and CDR2 SQIVND (reference sequence). This CDR3 region has 16 residues. The CDR3 DNA follows: TGTGCCAGTAGGACTGCCGTGGGGGACAGGGTTGAAAAACTGTTTTTT. Its protein product is CASRTAVGDRVEKLFF.

The V call is TRBV27, the J call TRBJ2-7; TRBD2 aligns across 9 bases. The V segment lost 5 bases and the J segment 3 bases; nucleotides outside the gene matches: 5. Germline CDR1 MNHEY, CDR2 SMNVEV (reference sequence). The CDR3 has 14 residues. For the CDR3, the DNA is TGTGCCAGCAGTCCGATGACTAGCGGCTACGAGCAGTACTTC. Encoded protein: CASSPMTSGYEQYF.

This chain uses TRBV29-1 with TRBJ2-5; 8 bases map to TRBD2. The CDR3 is 14 residues long. Trimming cost V 2 bases and J 7 bases; bases outside gene matches: 9. The V gene's germline CDR1 is SQVTM and CDR2 ANQGSEA. In DNA, the CDR3 is TGCAGCGTTGAACGGCTAGCCGGGAGGGGGACCCAGTACTTC. Amino acids: CSVERLAGRGTQYF.

The rearrangement joins TRBV6-5 to TRBJ1-5, with no clear D. Trimming pared 6 bases from V and 2 bases from J, leaving 14 bases between. In germline, CDR1 is MNHEY, CDR2 SVGAGI. This CDR3 spans 15 amino acids. CDR3: CASSDLKGGNQPQHF. CDR3 in DNA: TGTGCCAGCAGCGATCTCAAGGGAGGCAATCAGCCCCAGCATTTT.

The J gene is TRBJ1-5, the V gene TRBV10-3; 9 bases are a match to TRBD1. Germline V gene sequence: CDR1 ENHRY, CDR2 SYGVKD. The CDR3 sequence is 14 residues long. V shed 6 bases and J 6 bases; nucleotides not matched to a gene: 6. The CDR3 is CAIRGGQGGQPQHF. The CDR3, as DNA: TGTGCCATCAGGGGGGGACAGGGAGGTCAGCCCCAGCATTTT.

V gene TRBV3-1 (or the pseudogene TRBV3-2) combines with J gene TRBJ1-1; D is uncertain. CDR3 size: 14 residues. Per germline, CDR1 LGHDT and CDR2 YNNKEL (reference sequence). The V and J ends lost 1 base and 4 bases respectively, with 10 bases between them. Here the CDR3 DNA reads TGTGCCAGCAGCCAAGGGGCGGGGAGCACTGAAGCTTTCTTT. It codes for CASSQGAGSTEAFF.

The chain employs TRBV6-5 and TRBJ2-5; 10 bases align to TRBD1. Looked up from germline, CDR1 is MNHEY and CDR2 is SVGAGI. Trimming cost V 6 bases and J 2 bases; bases outside gene matches: 6. The CDR3 consists of 15 residues. The CDR3 here is CASRNLDRGQETQYF. The CDR3 coding sequence is TGTGCCAGCAGGAACCTGGACAGGGGGCAAGAGACCCAGTACTTC.